Listed below are T cell receptor beta chains from one sample, sequenced in a study of blood T cells in healthy people across ages. Each CDR3 protein gets one entry after TCRdb re-called the 5' RACE reads with MiXCR. This table has roughly 2 million distinct CDR3 sequences, about 49% appearing once. Input material: blood. Every receptor here comes from a woman aged 40 to 55 in good health. The CDR3 runs from the conserved cysteine through the conserved F or W. Fields, in order: J gene, V gene, D gene, clone size, CDR3 DNA, CDR3 protein. The D gene is left open where the match is weak. Where a row states a size, it is once, few, many or the class of an expanded clone; other rows omit it.

TRBJ2-7,TRBV20-1,.,few,TGCAGTATAGGACAACCATCCTACGAGCAGTACTTC,CSIGQPSYEQYF
TRBJ2-5,TRBV12-3/TRBV12-4,.,many,TGTGCCAGCAGTTTAAGGGGTTGGGAGACCCAGTACTTC,CASSLRGWETQYF
TRBJ1-5,TRBV20-1,.,.,TGCAGTGCTGGGGGGGATCAGCCCCAGCATTTT,CSAGGDQPQHF
TRBJ2-7,TRBV7-2,.,.,TGTGCCAGCAGCTACCGGTCGGGGGAAGCCTACGAGCAGTACTTC,CASSYRSGEAYEQYF
TRBJ2-1,TRBV13,TRBD1,few,TGTGCCAGCAGCTTCCTCGGGACAGTCATTGCCTACAATGAGCAGTTCTTC,CASSFLGTVIAYNEQFF
TRBJ2-5,TRBV10-3,TRBD2,.,TGTGCCACGTCCCTGGGACTAGCGGGGGGGCCACAAGAGACCCAGTACTTC,CATSLGLAGGPQETQYF
TRBJ2-3,TRBV5-1,TRBD1,.,TGCGCCAGCAGCCACGACAGGGGTCGAGATACGCAGTATTTT,CASSHDRGRDTQYF
TRBJ2-3,TRBV7-3,TRBD2,.,TGTGCCAGCAGAGGGGGCGGGGGGGTCCAAGATACGCAGTATTTT,CASRGGGGVQDTQYF
TRBJ1-2,TRBV27,.,few,TGTGCCAGCAGTAGAACCGGGCCTCTCTATGGCTACACCTTC,CASSRTGPLYGYTF
TRBJ2-1,TRBV20-1,.,.,TGCAGTGCTAAACCGGGACTCCCCGGGAATGAGCAGTTCTTC,CSAKPGLPGNEQFF